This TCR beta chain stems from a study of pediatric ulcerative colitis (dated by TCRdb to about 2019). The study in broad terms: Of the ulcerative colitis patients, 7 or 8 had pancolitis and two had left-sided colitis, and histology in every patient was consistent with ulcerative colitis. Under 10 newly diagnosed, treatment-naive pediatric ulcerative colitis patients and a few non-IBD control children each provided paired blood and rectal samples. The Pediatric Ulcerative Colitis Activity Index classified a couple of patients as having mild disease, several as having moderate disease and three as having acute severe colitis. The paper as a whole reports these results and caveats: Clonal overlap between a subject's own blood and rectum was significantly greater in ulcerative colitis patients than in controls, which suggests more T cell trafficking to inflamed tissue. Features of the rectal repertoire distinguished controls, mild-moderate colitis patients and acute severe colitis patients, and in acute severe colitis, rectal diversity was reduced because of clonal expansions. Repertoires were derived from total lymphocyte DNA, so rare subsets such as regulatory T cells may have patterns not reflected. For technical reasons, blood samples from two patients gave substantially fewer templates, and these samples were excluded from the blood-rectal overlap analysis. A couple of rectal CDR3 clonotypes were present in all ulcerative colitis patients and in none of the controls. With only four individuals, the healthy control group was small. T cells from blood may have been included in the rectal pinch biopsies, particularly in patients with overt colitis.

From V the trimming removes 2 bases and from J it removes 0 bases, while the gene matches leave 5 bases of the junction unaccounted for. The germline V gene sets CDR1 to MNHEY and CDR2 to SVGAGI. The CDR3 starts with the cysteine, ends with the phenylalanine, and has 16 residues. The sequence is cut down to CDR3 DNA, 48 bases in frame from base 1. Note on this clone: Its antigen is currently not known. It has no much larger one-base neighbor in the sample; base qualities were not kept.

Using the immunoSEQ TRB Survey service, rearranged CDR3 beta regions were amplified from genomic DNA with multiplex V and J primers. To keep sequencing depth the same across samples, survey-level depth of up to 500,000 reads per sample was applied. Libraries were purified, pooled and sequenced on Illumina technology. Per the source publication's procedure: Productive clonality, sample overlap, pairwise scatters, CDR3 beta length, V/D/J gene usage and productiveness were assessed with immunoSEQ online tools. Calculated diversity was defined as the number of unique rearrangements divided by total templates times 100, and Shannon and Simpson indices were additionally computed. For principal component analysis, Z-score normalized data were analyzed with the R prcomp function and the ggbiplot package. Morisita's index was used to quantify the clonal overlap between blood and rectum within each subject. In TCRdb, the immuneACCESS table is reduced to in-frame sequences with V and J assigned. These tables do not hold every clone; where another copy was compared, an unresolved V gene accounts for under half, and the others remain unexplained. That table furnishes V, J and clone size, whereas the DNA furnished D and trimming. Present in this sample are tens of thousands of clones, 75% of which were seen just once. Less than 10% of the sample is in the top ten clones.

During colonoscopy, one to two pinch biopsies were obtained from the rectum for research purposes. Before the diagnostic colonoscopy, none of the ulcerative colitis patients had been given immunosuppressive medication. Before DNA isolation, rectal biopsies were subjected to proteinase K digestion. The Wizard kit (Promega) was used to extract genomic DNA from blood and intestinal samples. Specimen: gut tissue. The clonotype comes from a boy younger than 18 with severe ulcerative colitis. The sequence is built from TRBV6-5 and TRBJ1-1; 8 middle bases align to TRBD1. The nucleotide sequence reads TGTGCCAGCAGTTACGACGGACAGGGCCTGAACACTGAAGCTTTCTTT. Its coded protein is CASSYDGQGLNTEAFF.